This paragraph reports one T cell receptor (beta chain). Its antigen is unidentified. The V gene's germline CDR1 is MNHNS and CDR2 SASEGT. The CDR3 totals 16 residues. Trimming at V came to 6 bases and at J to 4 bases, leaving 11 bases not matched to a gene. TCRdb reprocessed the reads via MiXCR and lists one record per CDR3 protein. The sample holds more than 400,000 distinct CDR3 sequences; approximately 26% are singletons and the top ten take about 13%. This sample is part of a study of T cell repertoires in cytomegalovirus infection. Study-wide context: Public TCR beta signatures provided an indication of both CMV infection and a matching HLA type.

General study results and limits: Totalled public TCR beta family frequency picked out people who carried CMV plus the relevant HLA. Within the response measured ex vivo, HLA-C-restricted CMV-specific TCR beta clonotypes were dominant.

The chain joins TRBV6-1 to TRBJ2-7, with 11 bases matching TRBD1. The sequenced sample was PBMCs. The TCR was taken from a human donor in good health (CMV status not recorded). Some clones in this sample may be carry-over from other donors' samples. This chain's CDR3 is CASSNRDRGNVYEQYF. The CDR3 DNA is TGTGCCAGCAGCAACCGGGACAGGGGGAATGTTTACGAGCAGTACTTC.